This is a list of T cell receptor beta chains from one sample in a study of blood T cell repertoires in COVID-19. Clones were sequenced by immunoSEQ multiplex PCR, and TCRdb holds only the in-frame ones, with some missing. There are some 380,000 clones in the sample; 80% to 90% occur only once, and roughly 1.4% lies in the top ten. The sequenced sample consisted of PBMCs or T cells enriched from blood (not recorded which). The receptors were sampled from a man aged 25 to 40 who had recovered from COVID-19. CDR3s include the opening cysteine and the closing phenylalanine or tryptophan. D genes are given only for firm matches. Clone size is given for some rows only: seen once, a few or many times, or a class if the clone is expanded.

TRBD1	TRBJ1-1	TRBV6-1	NA	CASSEAGGQLEAFF	TGTGCCAGCAGTGAAGCTGGGGGACAGCTTGAAGCTTTCTTT
TRBD1	TRBJ1-1	TRBV30	NA	CAWTRDRADNEAFF	TGTGCCTGGACGAGGGACAGGGCAGATAATGAAGCTTTCTTT
NA	TRBJ1-1	TRBV2	NA	CASGRGRTMNTEAFF	TGTGCCAGCGGGCGGGGACGTACGATGAACACTGAAGCTTTCTTT
NA	TRBJ1-5	TRBV5-6	once	CASSSRSAPYQPQHF	TGTGCCAGCAGTTCCAGGTCGGCCCCTTATCAGCCCCAGCATTTT
NA	TRBJ2-5	TRBV10-3	NA	CAISGGQSHQETQYF	TGTGCCATCAGTGGAGGACAGAGCCACCAAGAGACCCAGTACTTC
NA	TRBJ2-7	TRBV7-6	NA	CASSLALSYEQYF	TGTGCCAGCAGCTTAGCGCTATCCTACGAGCAGTACTTC
NA	TRBJ1-1	TRBV7-9	NA	CASTPGYTEAFF	TGTGCCAGCACCCCGGGGTACACTGAAGCTTTCTTT
NA	TRBJ1-4	TRBV4-1	NA	CASSQGGGQLNEKLFF	TGCGCCAGCAGCCAAGGGGGGGGGCAGCTTAATGAAAAACTGTTTTTT
TRBD1	TRBJ2-7	TRBV7-9	once	CASSPGQLYEQYF	TGTGCCAGCAGCCCGGGACAGCTCTACGAGCAGTACTTC
NA	TRBJ1-1	TRBV6-5	NA	CASSYAGQSTNTEAFF	TGTGCCAGCAGTTACGCCGGACAGAGTACGAACACTGAAGCTTTCTTT
TRBD2	TRBJ2-1	TRBV29-1	NA	CSVSGGVSYNEQFF	TGCAGCGTTAGCGGGGGGGTGTCGTACAATGAGCAGTTCTTC
NA	TRBJ2-3	TRBV2	NA	CASSVRLVQAGDTQYF	TGTGCCAGCAGTGTCCGGCTCGTCCAAGCAGGTGATACGCAGTATTTT
TRBD1	TRBJ1-4	TRBV9	NA	CASSVTGEVNEKLFF	TGTGCCAGCAGCGTTACAGGGGAGGTTAATGAAAAACTGTTTTTT
TRBD2	TRBJ2-3	TRBV11-2	NA	CASSLEGTSGGLTDTQYF	TGTGCCAGCAGCTTAGAAGGGACTAGCGGGGGGCTTACAGATACGCAGTATTTT
TRBD2	TRBJ2-1	TRBV12-3/TRBV12-4	once	CASGLAGGLEQFF	TGTGCCAGTGGACTAGCGGGGGGTCTTGAGCAGTTCTTC
TRBD1	TRBJ1-4	TRBV6-1	NA	CASSEEGGTGDSREKLFF	TGTGCCAGCAGTGAAGAGGGAGGGACAGGGGACAGCCGTGAAAAACTGTTTTTT
NA	TRBJ2-7	TRBV7-6	NA	CASSPAPGSSYEQYF	TGTGCCAGCAGCCCCGCGCCGGGAAGCTCCTACGAGCAGTACTTC
TRBD1	TRBJ1-6	TRBV5-1	NA	CASSLVGQHVDSPLHF	TGCGCCAGCAGCTTGGTGGGACAGCATGTTGATTCACCCCTCCACTTT
TRBD2	TRBJ2-5	TRBV7-6	NA	CASSLNGGASETQYF	TGTGCCAGCAGCTTAAACGGGGGGGCCAGCGAGACCCAGTACTTC
TRBD2	TRBJ2-1	TRBV30	NA	CAWSFLTSGVYNEQFF	TGTGCCTGGAGCTTTCTGACTAGCGGGGTGTACAATGAGCAGTTCTTC
TRBD1	TRBJ2-5	TRBV23-1	NA	CASSPYRGLQETQYF	TGCGCCAGCAGTCCCTACAGGGGGCTCCAAGAGACCCAGTACTTC
NA	TRBJ1-3	TRBV30	few	CACAQEYSGNTIYF	TGTGCCTGCGCACAGGAGTACTCTGGAAACACCATATATTTT
NA	TRBJ1-5	TRBV4-1	NA	CASSQGDRLNQPQHF	TGCGCCAGCAGCCAAGGAGACAGGCTCAATCAGCCCCAGCATTTT
NA	TRBJ1-6	TRBV19	NA	CASSISLTPGSPLHF	TGTGCCAGTAGTATCTCCCTCACCCCAGGTTCACCCCTCCACTTT
NA	TRBJ2-3	TRBV5-1	NA	CASSSATGTWGARTDTQYF	TGCGCCAGCAGTTCTGCGACAGGGACGTGGGGGGCACGCACAGATACGCAGTATTTT
TRBD1	TRBJ2-2	TRBV18	NA	CASSPPQGANTGELFF	TGTGCCAGCTCACCACCGCAGGGGGCGAACACCGGGGAGCTGTTTTTT
TRBD1	TRBJ1-5	TRBV5-6	NA	CASSLEQGQPQHF	TGTGCCAGCAGCTTGGAACAGGGGCAGCCCCAGCATTTT
TRBD1	TRBJ1-1	TRBV19	NA	CASSLQGLATEAFF	TGTGCCAGTAGTCTACAGGGGCTCGCCACTGAAGCTTTCTTT
NA	TRBJ1-6	TRBV5-1	NA	CASSLDGTRGSPLHF	TGCGCCAGCAGCTTGGACGGGACTCGCGGGTCACCCCTCCACTTT
NA	TRBJ1-2	TRBV10-3	few	CAINPGQRANYGYTF	TGTGCCATCAACCCCGGACAGCGAGCTAACTATGGCTACACCTTC